Below, 11 T cell receptor beta chains from the same sample are listed, as sequenced in a study of tumor and adjacent non-tumor tissue in lung cancer. RNA was extracted from bulk tissue without any cell sorting. The normal lung tissue was taken more than 3 cm from the tumor edge. A modified ARM-PCR protocol with three rounds of nested PCR amplified TCRbeta. TCRdb re-called the multiplex PCR reads with MiXCR, one entry per CDR3 protein. The table has around 57,000 distinct CDR3 sequences, roughly 57% seen once; the top ten hold under 35%. Sequencing was performed on distant non-tumor lung tissue. The source is an older man with non-small cell lung cancer.

Remarks on this clonotype: The junction departs from germline at one end; a sequencing error may be responsible. V and J are TRBV6-1 and TRBJ1-5; no definite D call. This CDR3 has 19 amino acids. Germline lookup yields CDR1 MNHNS and CDR2 SASEGT. Here the CDR3 DNA reads TGTGACAGCAGTTTATACCTTAGACGGTCCCATAAGGGCAATCAGCCCCAGAATTTT. This encodes CDSSLYLRRSHKGNQPQNF.

As regards this clonotype: The junction differs from germline at one of its ends, possibly a read error. The CDR3 DNA reads TGTGCCAGCAAGAGACTAGCGGGAGTAAATGAGCACTTCTTC. Protein sequence: CASKRLAGVNEHFF. This sequence joins TRBV6-1 and TRBJ2-1; 12 bases align to TRBD2. Germline CDR1 MNHNS, CDR2 SASEGT. The CDR3 totals 14 residues.

CDR3 in amino acids: CASSFGDWAGANVLTF. Here the CDR3 DNA reads TGTGCCAGTAGCTTTGGGGACTGGGCTGGGGCCAACGTCCTGACTTTC. This chain joins TRBV12-1 and TRBJ2-6; TRBD1 is the table's D call and was not checked against the DNA. TRBV12-1 is classified as a pseudogene. The CDR3 has 16 residues.

On this clonotype: The junction departs from germline at one end; a sequencing error may be responsible. The chain employs TRBV29-1 and TRBJ1-5, with 11 bases matching TRBD1. This CDR3 has 17 amino acids. CDR1 SQVTM and CDR2 ANQGSEA come from the germline V gene. This chain's CDR3 is CCIDIGTGGSSNQPQHF. In nucleotides, the CDR3 is TGCTGCATAGACATCGGGACAGGGGGTTCGAGCAACCAGCCCCAGCATTTT.

The chain recombines TRBV30 with TRBJ1-5, with D unresolved. The CDR3 runs 14 residues. The germline gives CDR1 GTSNPN, CDR2 SVGIG (reference sequence). V was shortened by 0 bases and J by 3 bases, with 9 bases between the two germline ends. The DNA for the CDR3 is TGTGCCTGGAGTGTAGTGGGTGACAATCAGCCCCAGCATTTT. Translating it yields CAWSVVGDNQPQHF.

The table lists this clonotype with a few counts. Lacking the conserved final phenylalanine or tryptophan, this CDR3 likely reflects a read error. This sequence joins TRBV5-6 and TRBJ2-5, with D possibly matching TRBD1 (6 bases). Per the germline V gene, CDR1 is SGHDT and CDR2 is YYEEEE. The CDR3 loop spans 14 amino acids. V lost 4 bases and J lost 5, with 15 bases in between. The CDR3 reads CASSPRDIWETQYL. The CDR3 DNA sequence: TGTGCCAGCAGCCCACGGGACATTTGGGAGACCCAGTACCTC.

This clonotype is a singleton in its sample. This may stem from a read error, because a much larger clone lies one nucleotide away. V is TRBV14 and J is TRBJ2-5; weak D call: TRBD2 (6 bases). The CDR3 spans 14 residues. Germline CDR1 is SGHDN and CDR2 is FVKESK. CDR3 sequence reads: CASSQTTSPGTQHF. CDR3 in DNA: TGTGCCAGCAGCCAAACGACTAGTCCAGGTACCCAGCACTTC. Variable domain in full (rest from reference TRBV14 and TRBJ2-5): EAGVTQFPSHSVIEKGQTVTLRCDPISGHDNLYWYRRVMGKEIKFLLHFVKESKQDESGMPNNRFLAERTGGTYSTLKVQPAELEDSGVYFCASSQTTSPGTQHFGPGTRLLVL.

The rearrangement joins TRBV6-1 to TRBJ2-7; 7 nucleotides line up with TRBD1. The J segment lost 3 bases and the V segment lost 1 base, leaving 6 bases of the junction unmatched. CDR3 length: 15 amino acids. Germline-derived CDR1 and CDR2 are MNHNS and SASEGT. The CDR3 loop is CASSEEGTAVYEQYF. The CDR3 nucleotides read TGTGCCAGCAGTGAAGAGGGGACAGCGGTCTACGAGCAGTACTTC.

This clonotype was detected a few times. CDR3 in amino acids: CSVRTDIGASGDPYEQYF. The CDR3 DNA follows: TGCAGCGTTAGGACAGACATTGGGGCTAGCGGGGACCCCTACGAGCAGTACTTC. The chain has TRBV29-1 and TRBJ2-7; TRBD2 matches at 9 bases. The CDR3 has 18 amino acids. Germline CDR1 SQVTM, CDR2 ANQGSEA. V gave up 5 bases and J gave up 2 bases; unmatched junction bases: 19.

V and J are TRBV5-4 and TRBJ2-1; the match to TRBD1 covers 9 bases. The CDR3 has 15 residues. Per the germline V gene, CDR1 is SGHNT and CDR2 is YYREEE (reference sequence). Trimming took 4 bases from V and 7 from J; bases not matched to a gene: 9. CDR3 protein: CASSPPGQGGNEQFF. The CDR3 DNA follows: TGTGCCAGCAGCCCGCCGGGACAGGGAGGAAATGAGCAGTTCTTC. The full variable domain, its missing parts supplied by reference TRBV5-4 and TRBJ2-1, is ETGVTQSPTHLIKTRGQQVTLRCSSQSGHNTVSWYQQALGQGPQFIFQYYREEENGRGNFPPRFSGLQFPNYSSELNVNALELDDSALYLCASSPPGQGGNEQFFGPGTRLTVL.

As to this clonotype: A much larger clone differs from this one at a single base, so this may be a read error. V gene TRBV5-6 combines with J gene TRBJ2-5; 7 bases agree with TRBD2. V lost 3 bases, J lost 5 bases, and 13 bases stayed unmatched. The CDR3 has 16 residues. Germline lookup yields CDR1 SGHDT and CDR2 YYEEEE. This chain's CDR3 is CASSSLGHGRSETQYF. The CDR3 DNA follows: TGTGCCAGCAGCTCACTTGGGCACGGGAGGTCTGAGACCCAGTACTTC. Together with reference TRBV5-6 and TRBJ2-5, the CDR3 gives the full variable domain: DAGVTQSPTHLIKTRGQQVTLRCSPKSGHDTVSWYQQALGQGPQFIFQYYEEEERQRGNFPDRFSGHQFPNYSSELNVNALLLGDSALYLCASSSLGHGRSETQYFGPGTRLLVL.